Reported below is one T cell receptor beta chain. Produced via immunoSEQ multiplex PCR; TCRdb's table is partial and in-frame only. The repertoire consists of around 20,000 clones, with approximately 90% occurring once and the leading ten covering 21%. This entry comes from a study of OX40 agonist ivuxolimab in advanced cancers. In the study overall: Intravenous ivuxolimab was administered to patients every 2 weeks at 0.01 to 10 mg/kg.

Trimming at V came to 5 bases and at J to 2 bases, leaving 9 bases not matched to a gene. CDR3 length equals 15 residues. From germline, CDR1 is LNHNV and CDR2 YYDKDF (reference sequence). The chain has TRBV15 and TRBJ2-7; 7 bases fit TRBD2. This TCR came from an adult with an advanced solid tumor such as melanoma, head and neck, liver or kidney cancer. This material consisted of CD4+ or CD8+ T cells sorted from blood, taken in a trial of the OX40 agonist ivuxolimab. The CDR3 nucleotides read TGTGCCACCAGCGGGGGGGGAGGGAACACCTACGAGCAGTACTTC. Amino acid sequence: CATSGGGGNTYEQYF.